The clone carrying this T cell receptor beta chain was seen repeatedly, ten times or more. Antigen: not known. The CDR3 extends 3 residues past the end of the read, so its final part is completed from the germline J gene. CDR3 length: 13 residues. CDR1 MNHEY and CDR2 SVGEGT come from the germline V gene. V dropped 5 bases and J dropped 4; count of bases not matched to a gene: 2. These data are taken from a study of T cell clonality in common variable immunodeficiency. Study-wide findings and caveats: Common variable immunodeficiency TCR beta sequences reportedly had fewer deletions and N-nucleotide insertions.

TCRdb keeps only in-frame clones here, not all; method: immunoSEQ multiplex PCR. Observed in the sample are 40,000 or so clones, none of them singletons. The TCR comes from a human donor with common variable immunodeficiency. The specimen sequenced was peripheral blood mononuclear cells. The rearrangement links TRBV6-2 or TRBV6-3 to TRBJ2-4; TRBD2 matches 7 bases. The CDR3 loop is CASSVGLKNIQYF. The sequenced part of the CDR3 DNA is TGTGCCAGCAGTGTGGGACTAAAAAACATT.